These 9 T cell receptor beta chains were sequenced from one sample in a study of blood T cell repertoires in COVID-19. The data were produced by immunoSEQ multiplex PCR, yet TCRdb's version contains in-frame clones alone and is incomplete. The repertoire holds around 63,000 clones, with 80% as singletons. Specimen: peripheral blood. The receptors stem from a man aged 60-69 years with acute or convalescent COVID-19.

The table lists this clone with a count of one. For the CDR3, the DNA is TGTGCCAGCAGCTTGCTGGGCACCCGAGGGACTGAAGCTTTCTTT. Protein product: CASSLLGTRGTEAFF. The chain combines TRBV28 with TRBJ1-1; D is uncertain. The CDR3 runs to 15 residues. Trimming pared 6 bases from V and 5 bases from J, leaving 19 bases between. CDR1 is MDHEN and CDR2 is SYDVKM in the germline V gene.

The chain combines TRBV6-4 with TRBJ2-1; 11 bases fit TRBD1. The germline V gene has CDR1 MRHNA and CDR2 SNTAGT. Trimming cost V 0 bases and J 2 bases; bases outside gene matches: 9. The CDR3 extends over 19 amino acids. This CDR3 reads CASSDSSFLGQGAYNEQFF. CDR3 DNA sequence: TGTGCCAGCAGTGACTCTAGTTTCTTGGGACAGGGGGCCTACAATGAGCAGTTCTTC.

V and J are TRBV5-1 and TRBJ2-5; D is ambiguous. The CDR3 runs 12 residues. With 4 bases removed from V and 0 bases from J, the gap between germline ends came to 4 bases. Germline V gives CDR1 SGHRS, CDR2 YFSETQ. CDR3 coding DNA: TGCGCCAGCAGCCGCGACCAAGAGACCCAGTACTTC. Translation gives CASSRDQETQYF.

The rearrangement links TRBV20-1 to TRBJ1-6, with D possibly TRBD1 on 5 matching bases. CDR3 size: 12 residues. Trimming removed 3 bases from V and 8 bases from J, with 8 bases in between. The V gene's germline CDR1 is DFQATT and CDR2 SNEGSKA (reference sequence). CDR3 region: CSASQGYSPLHF. The CDR3 DNA follows: TGCAGTGCTAGTCAGGGTTATTCACCCCTCCACTTT.

The sample holds a few counts of this clone. The chain employs TRBV19 and TRBJ1-2; 9 nucleotides line up with TRBD1. The CDR3 runs to 15 residues. In germline, CDR1 is LNHDA, CDR2 SQIVND (reference sequence). V was clipped by 3 bases and J by 0 bases; unmatched bases: 2. The CDR3: CASSIRTGANYGYTF. The CDR3 nucleotides are TGTGCCAGTAGTATCCGGACAGGGGCTAACTATGGCTACACCTTC.

This clone has a single count. The chain carries TRBV19 and TRBJ1-2; maybe TRBD1 (6 bases). There are 16 residues in the CDR3. The germline gives CDR1 LNHDA, CDR2 SQIVND (reference sequence). Trimming took 3 bases from V and 7 from J, leaving 21 bases between them. In nucleotides, the CDR3 is TGTGCCAGTAGTATTGTTACGGTTCGGGGGGCGTTTGGCTACACCTTC. It encodes CASSIVTVRGAFGYTF.

In its sample, this clone was seen many times. In DNA, the CDR3 is TGTGCCAGCAGCCAAGAAGGGGTGGCAGGGGGAGTTAGATCTGGAAACACCATATATTTT. As protein: CASSQEGVAGGVRSGNTIYF. V gene TRBV4-2 combines with J gene TRBJ1-3; 7 bases line up with TRBD1. The J segment lost 1 base and the V segment lost 0 bases, leaving 15 bases of the junction unmatched. CDR1 is LGHNA, CDR2 YNFKEQ, per germline. This CDR3 contains 20 residues.

This clone was recorded once. The rearrangement uses TRBV10-3 and TRBJ2-7, with a weak D call TRBD1 (6 bases). The germline gives CDR1 ENHRY, CDR2 SYGVKD. V was shortened by 10 bases and J by 7 bases, with 14 bases between the two germline ends. The CDR3 totals 11 residues. CDR3 residues: CATKRDTEQYF. As DNA, the CDR3 is TGTGCCACAAAACGGGACACTGAGCAGTACTTC.

The chain couples TRBV27 to TRBJ2-2, with D perhaps TRBD1 (5 bases). Between the trimmed V and J ends, which lost 3 bases and 4 bases, there was a span of 9 bases. This CDR3 is 14 amino acids long. Looked up from germline, CDR1 is MNHEY and CDR2 is SMNVEV (reference sequence). The CDR3 sequence is CASSFRGRTGELFF. CDR3 DNA sequence: TGTGCCAGCAGTTTTAGGGGTCGCACCGGGGAGCTGTTTTTT.